The rows below give T cell receptor beta chains drawn from one sample of a study of molecular identifiers for immune sequencing clone quantification. MiXCR, applied by TCRdb to the PCR reads, yields one record per CDR3 protein. The sample has about 40,000 distinct CDR3 sequences; roughly 18% are singletons. Sequenced material: naive CD8+ T cells from blood, with Jurkat cell RNA spiked in. The origin of the receptors is a human donor in good health. Some libraries in this study had Jurkat cell RNA spiked in. CDR3s include the opening cysteine and the closing phenylalanine or tryptophan. The order of the fields is CDR3 protein, CDR3 DNA, V gene, J gene, clone size, D gene. D genes are given only for firm matches. Rows give clone size only sometimes, using once, few, many, or a class for an expanded clone.

CDR3aa: CASSLEPADYNSPLHF; CDR3nt: TGTGCCAGCAGCTTAGAACCGGCGGATTATAATTCACCCCTCCACTTT; v_gene: TRBV11-2; j_gene: TRBJ1-6; abundance: few; d_gene: NA
CDR3aa: CATSETMSGANVLTF; CDR3nt: TGTGCCACCAGTGAAACGATGTCTGGGGCCAACGTCCTGACTTTC; v_gene: TRBV24-1; j_gene: TRBJ2-6; abundance: many; d_gene: NA
CDR3aa: CASSLVAGGPNTDTQYF; CDR3nt: TGTGCCAGCAGCTTAGTGGCGGGAGGGCCGAACACAGATACGCAGTATTTT; v_gene: TRBV7-2; j_gene: TRBJ2-3; abundance: many; d_gene: TRBD2
CDR3aa: CASQGQGASEAFF; CDR3nt: TGCGCCTCTCAGGGACAGGGGGCATCCGAAGCTTTCTTT; v_gene: TRBV5-1; j_gene: TRBJ1-1; abundance: many; d_gene: TRBD1
CDR3aa: CASSDSGRSGELFF; CDR3nt: TGTGCCAGCAGCGACAGTGGGAGGTCCGGGGAGCTGTTTTTT; v_gene: TRBV11-2; j_gene: TRBJ2-2; abundance: many; d_gene: NA
CDR3aa: CASGLGYGTEAFF; CDR3nt: TGTGCCAGCGGTTTAGGGTACGGCACTGAAGCTTTCTTT; v_gene: TRBV7-6; j_gene: TRBJ1-1; abundance: once; d_gene: NA
CDR3aa: CASSLNYNSPLHF; CDR3nt: TGTGCCAGCAGTTTAAACTATAATTCACCCCTCCACTTT; v_gene: TRBV28; j_gene: TRBJ1-6; abundance: many; d_gene: NA
CDR3aa: CASRDRGLDEQYF; CDR3nt: TGTGCCAGCAGGGACAGGGGGCTAGACGAGCAGTACTTC; v_gene: TRBV25-1; j_gene: TRBJ2-7; abundance: many; d_gene: TRBD1
CDR3aa: CASSEASGSRYEQYF; CDR3nt: TGTGCCAGCAGTGAAGCTAGCGGGAGTAGGTACGAGCAGTACTTC; v_gene: TRBV2; j_gene: TRBJ2-7; abundance: few; d_gene: TRBD2
CDR3aa: CASSPGTGLSPLHF; CDR3nt: TGTGCCAGTAGCCCCGGGACAGGGTTATCACCCCTCCACTTT; v_gene: TRBV19; j_gene: TRBJ1-6; abundance: many; d_gene: TRBD1
CDR3aa: CASRPGWINQPQHF; CDR3nt: TGTGCCAGTAGACCTGGCTGGATTAATCAGCCCCAGCATTTT; v_gene: TRBV19; j_gene: TRBJ1-5; abundance: few; d_gene: NA
CDR3aa: CASGLAQGHEQFF; CDR3nt: TGTGCTAGTGGTTTGGCCCAGGGACATGAGCAGTTCTTC; v_gene: TRBV12-5; j_gene: TRBJ2-1; abundance: NA; d_gene: NA
CDR3aa: CASSYTLGRSYEQYF; CDR3nt: TGTGCCAGCAGTTACACTCTGGGACGTTCCTACGAGCAGTACTTC; v_gene: TRBV12-3/TRBV12-4; j_gene: TRBJ2-7; abundance: many; d_gene: NA
CDR3aa: CANSFGGLAPNEQFF; CDR3nt: TGTGCCAACAGCTTTGGGGGACTAGCTCCAAATGAGCAGTTCTTC; v_gene: TRBV7-9; j_gene: TRBJ2-1; abundance: few; d_gene: TRBD2
CDR3aa: CASSFAGRDTDTQYF; CDR3nt: TGTGCCAGCAGTTTCGCAGGGAGGGACACAGATACGCAGTATTTT; v_gene: TRBV12-3/TRBV12-4; j_gene: TRBJ2-3; abundance: many; d_gene: TRBD2
CDR3aa: CASSPTGPSSGANVLTF; CDR3nt: TGTGCCAGCAGCCCCACAGGGCCGAGCTCTGGTGCCAACGTCCTGACTTTC; v_gene: TRBV7-6; j_gene: TRBJ2-6; abundance: many; d_gene: NA
CDR3aa: CASSQEGGNTGELFF; CDR3nt: TGCGCCAGCAGCCAAGAAGGGGGTAACACCGGGGAGCTGTTTTTT; v_gene: TRBV4-3; j_gene: TRBJ2-2; abundance: many; d_gene: NA
CDR3aa: CASSQKTGLDTEAFF; CDR3nt: TGCGCCAGCAGCCAAAAAACAGGGCTTGATACTGAAGCTTTCTTT; v_gene: TRBV4-3; j_gene: TRBJ1-1; abundance: few; d_gene: NA
CDR3aa: CSVGRDNSYEQYF; CDR3nt: TGCAGCGTTGGCCGGGACAACTCCTACGAGCAGTACTTC; v_gene: TRBV29-1; j_gene: TRBJ2-7; abundance: many; d_gene: NA
CDR3aa: CASSRATPITDTQYF; CDR3nt: TGCGCCAGCAGCCGTGCGACACCCATTACAGATACGCAGTATTTT; v_gene: TRBV5-1; j_gene: TRBJ2-3; abundance: NA; d_gene: NA
CDR3aa: CASSSYQATNEKLFF; CDR3nt: TGTGCCAGCAGCTCCTATCAGGCAACTAATGAAAAACTGTTTTTT; v_gene: TRBV7-9; j_gene: TRBJ1-4; abundance: many; d_gene: NA
CDR3aa: CASSFQGSYTF; CDR3nt: TGTGCCAGCAGCTTTCAGGGGAGCTACACCTTC; v_gene: TRBV13; j_gene: TRBJ1-2; abundance: many; d_gene: NA
CDR3aa: CSVDSAGTLNTGELFF; CDR3nt: TGCAGCGTTGACTCAGCTGGGACACTTAACACCGGGGAGCTGTTTTTT; v_gene: TRBV29-1; j_gene: TRBJ2-2; abundance: many; d_gene: NA
CDR3aa: CASSPPGGDSTDTQYF; CDR3nt: TGTGCCAGCAGCCCTCCCGGAGGAGATAGCACAGATACGCAGTATTTT; v_gene: TRBV13; j_gene: TRBJ2-3; abundance: many; d_gene: NA
CDR3aa: CSVASPLRGGDTQYF; CDR3nt: TGCAGCGTCGCCTCCCCCCTCAGGGGGGGGGATACGCAGTATTTT; v_gene: TRBV29-1; j_gene: TRBJ2-3; abundance: NA; d_gene: NA
CDR3aa: CASRYTNEQFF; CDR3nt: TGTGCCAGCAGGTACACCAATGAGCAGTTCTTC; v_gene: TRBV6-6; j_gene: TRBJ2-1; abundance: NA; d_gene: NA
CDR3aa: CASSFGFGVGNEQFF; CDR3nt: TGTGCCAGCAGTTTCGGTTTCGGGGTGGGCAATGAGCAGTTCTTC; v_gene: TRBV28; j_gene: TRBJ2-1; abundance: NA; d_gene: NA
CDR3aa: CASSGTPNTEAFF; CDR3nt: TGTGCCAGCAGTGGGACACCGAACACTGAAGCTTTCTTT; v_gene: TRBV6-2/TRBV6-3; j_gene: TRBJ1-1; abundance: many; d_gene: NA
CDR3aa: CASSLVPAYNEQFF; CDR3nt: TGTGCCAGCAGCTTAGTCCCAGCGTACAATGAGCAGTTCTTC; v_gene: TRBV11-2; j_gene: TRBJ2-1; abundance: many; d_gene: NA
CDR3aa: CASRGNSPLHF; CDR3nt: TGTGCCAGCCGCGGAAATTCACCCCTCCACTTT; v_gene: TRBV28; j_gene: TRBJ1-6; abundance: many; d_gene: NA
CDR3aa: CASSPEGLAGNTGELFF; CDR3nt: TGTGCCAGCAGCCCTGAGGGACTAGCGGGAAACACCGGGGAGCTGTTTTTT; v_gene: TRBV12-3/TRBV12-4; j_gene: TRBJ2-2; abundance: once; d_gene: TRBD2
CDR3aa: CSPGGPNEQYF; CDR3nt: TGCAGTCCGGGAGGGCCCAACGAGCAGTACTTC; v_gene: TRBV20-1; j_gene: TRBJ2-7; abundance: many; d_gene: TRBD2
CDR3aa: CASSFPEDSSDEQFF; CDR3nt: TGTGCCAGCAGTTTTCCGGAGGACTCCAGCGATGAGCAGTTCTTC; v_gene: TRBV28; j_gene: TRBJ2-1; abundance: many; d_gene: NA
CDR3aa: CASTHFTGTSYEQYF; CDR3nt: TGTGCCAGCACTCACTTCACCGGGACTTCCTACGAGCAGTACTTC; v_gene: TRBV6-5; j_gene: TRBJ2-7; abundance: many; d_gene: NA
CDR3aa: CSGLSASGMSSYNEQFF; CDR3nt: TGCAGCGGACTTAGCGCGAGCGGGATGAGCTCCTACAATGAGCAGTTCTTC; v_gene: TRBV29-1; j_gene: TRBJ2-1; abundance: many; d_gene: TRBD2
CDR3aa: CASSSRLLGNEQFF; CDR3nt: TGTGCCAGCAGCTCCCGGTTGTTGGGCAATGAGCAGTTCTTC; v_gene: TRBV7-6; j_gene: TRBJ2-1; abundance: NA; d_gene: NA